A selection of T cell receptor beta chains follows, all from one sample in a study of cytotoxic CD8 clonotypes in ibrutinib-treated CLL. Clones were sequenced by immunoSEQ multiplex PCR, and TCRdb holds only the in-frame ones, with some missing. The sample shows 270,000 or so clones, approximately 76% of them seen only once. The specimen comprised PBMCs, sampled at disease progression, from a patient treated with ibrutinib. Receptor source: a human donor with chronic lymphocytic leukemia. CDR3s include the opening cysteine and the closing phenylalanine or tryptophan.

V: TRBV10-2; J: TRBJ2-7; CDR3: CASSDWGAGGGYEQYF
V: TRBV7-3; J: TRBJ2-7; CDR3: CASSRGLAGAYEQYF
V: TRBV19; J: TRBJ2-1; CDR3: CASSIVRGFGDEQFF
V: TRBV9; J: TRBJ1-1; CDR3: CASSVARYTEAFF
V: TRBV4-1; J: TRBJ2-1; CDR3: CASSQGLWRQSNEQFF
V: TRBV12-5; J: TRBJ2-3; CDR3: CASGLGTTDTQYF
V: TRBV6-5; J: TRBJ2-7; CDR3: CASSYSTAGSHEQYF
V: TRBV29-1; J: TRBJ2-2; CDR3: CSVPAGPDRGLNTGELFF
V: TRBV7-7; J: TRBJ2-2; CDR3: CASSSEANTGELFF
V: TRBV28; J: TRBJ1-1; CDR3: CASSLIENTEAFF
V: TRBV4-1; J: TRBJ2-5; CDR3: CASSQDAGTFQETQYF
V: TRBV7-8; J: TRBJ2-7; CDR3: CASSTGYEQYF
V: TRBV25-1; J: TRBJ2-7; CDR3: CAGRMDGYEQYF
V: TRBV5-1; J: TRBJ2-3; CDR3: CASGPRGDTQYF
V: TRBV7-6; J: TRBJ2-1; CDR3: CASSLRGEQFF
V: TRBV2; J: TRBJ1-5; CDR3: CASSRDRGNNQPQHF
V: TRBV27; J: TRBJ2-3; CDR3: CASSLSGTVTDTQYF
V: TRBV9; J: TRBJ1-2; CDR3: CASSVATGFNYGYTF
V: TRBV9; J: TRBJ2-7; CDR3: CASSRDRTYEQYF
V: TRBV4-3; J: TRBJ2-1; CDR3: CASSQDLGSYNEQFF
V: TRBV19; J: TRBJ1-3; CDR3: CASSTLGGAPGNTIYF
V: TRBV29-1; J: TRBJ2-2; CDR3: CSVEDSQGANTGELFF
V: TRBV7-3; J: TRBJ2-1; CDR3: CASSLTGLAGVYNEQFF
V: TRBV10-1; J: TRBJ2-5; CDR3: CASSDPGAGGGETQYF
V: TRBV9; J: TRBJ2-1; CDR3: CASSVRPGTSGHLRSYNEQFF
V: TRBV25-1; J: TRBJ1-2; CDR3: CASSELRLANYGYTF
V: TRBV19; J: TRBJ2-2; CDR3: CASRRPRAATGELFF
V: TRBV11-1; J: TRBJ2-5; CDR3: CASSLASGIRETQYF
V: TRBV20-1; J: TRBJ2-7; CDR3: CSAQSYEQYF
V: TRBV6-4; J: TRBJ2-2; CDR3: CASSSRMTGLAATGELFF
V: TRBV15; J: TRBJ1-5; CDR3: CATSSDRGQGQPQHF
V: TRBV29-1; J: TRBJ2-4; CDR3: CSVGVRIGAKNIQYF
V: TRBV4-3; J: TRBJ2-7; CDR3: CASSQKDPGLGSYEQYF
V: TRBV5-6; J: TRBJ2-1; CDR3: CASSLWGSSYNEQFF